The rows below give T cell receptor beta chains drawn from one sample of a study of shared clonotypes between healthy human individuals. Sequencing used immunoSEQ multiplex PCR; TCRdb keeps in-frame clones, though not all of them. The sample has fewer than 550,000 clones, 60% to 80% seen once. The sequencing sample was made of PBMCs. Receptors were obtained from a woman aged 40 to 50 in good health. Some clones in this sample may be carry-over from other donors' samples. The CDR3 runs from the conserved cysteine through the conserved F or W. Each record gives: V gene, J gene, D gene, clone size, CDR3 DNA, CDR3 protein. D genes are given only for firm matches. Clone size is stated in some rows and not others, as once, few, many or a class when expanded.

v_gene: TRBV7-8
j_gene: TRBJ2-7
d_gene: .
abundance: .
CDR3nt: TGTGCCAGCCGACTTGGGGGTATCGGCTACGAGCAGTACTTC
CDR3aa: CASRLGGIGYEQYF

v_gene: TRBV2
j_gene: TRBJ2-2
d_gene: .
abundance: few
CDR3nt: TGTGCCAGCACGCGGGAGAACACCGGGGAGCTGTTTTTT
CDR3aa: CASTRENTGELFF

v_gene: TRBV6-4
j_gene: TRBJ2-5
d_gene: .
abundance: .
CDR3nt: TGTGCCACCTCACTTCCCCGACTAGTGGAAGAGACCCAGTACTTC
CDR3aa: CATSLPRLVEETQYF

v_gene: TRBV5-1
j_gene: TRBJ2-1
d_gene: TRBD2
abundance: once
CDR3nt: TGCGCCAGCAGCCCCGGGACTAGCGGGTACAATGAGCAGTTCTTC
CDR3aa: CASSPGTSGYNEQFF

v_gene: TRBV14
j_gene: TRBJ1-5
d_gene: .
abundance: .
CDR3nt: TGTGCCAGCAGCCAAGGGGAGGGGCAGCCCCAGCATTTT
CDR3aa: CASSQGEGQPQHF

v_gene: TRBV5-5
j_gene: TRBJ2-5
d_gene: .
abundance: once
CDR3nt: TGTGCCAGCAGCTTGGCCGGGGAGACCCAGTACTTC
CDR3aa: CASSLAGETQYF

v_gene: TRBV7-9
j_gene: TRBJ2-7
d_gene: TRBD2
abundance: .
CDR3nt: TGTGCCAGCAGCTTGGGTCTGGACGCAGCGGGAGGGGAAGAGCAGTACTTC
CDR3aa: CASSLGLDAAGGEEQYF

v_gene: TRBV6-5
j_gene: TRBJ1-5
d_gene: .
abundance: few
CDR3nt: TGTGCCAGCACCCTGACTGCCTATAGCAATCAGCCCCAGCATTTT
CDR3aa: CASTLTAYSNQPQHF

v_gene: TRBV7-2
j_gene: TRBJ1-5
d_gene: .
abundance: .
CDR3nt: TGTGCCAGCAGCTTAGGGGGATCGGGCAATCAGCCCCAGCATTTT
CDR3aa: CASSLGGSGNQPQHF

v_gene: TRBV5-5
j_gene: TRBJ2-5
d_gene: TRBD1
abundance: .
CDR3nt: TGTGCCAGCAGCAGGGGACAGAACTATCTCAAAGAGACCCAGTACTTC
CDR3aa: CASSRGQNYLKETQYF

v_gene: TRBV4-2
j_gene: TRBJ2-5
d_gene: .
abundance: once
CDR3nt: TGTGCCAGCAGCCAAGGGCCGCCAGGACAGTACCAAGAGACCCAGTACTTC
CDR3aa: CASSQGPPGQYQETQYF

v_gene: TRBV7-3
j_gene: TRBJ2-3
d_gene: TRBD2
abundance: .
CDR3nt: TGTGCCAGCAGCCGGACTAGCGGCGATACGCAGTATTTT
CDR3aa: CASSRTSGDTQYF

v_gene: TRBV5-6
j_gene: TRBJ2-3
d_gene: TRBD2
abundance: .
CDR3nt: TGTGCCAGCAGCTTTAGCGGGAGGGACCCAGATACGCAGTATTTT
CDR3aa: CASSFSGRDPDTQYF

v_gene: TRBV4-1
j_gene: TRBJ2-3
d_gene: .
abundance: .
CDR3nt: TGCGCCAGCAGCCAAGATTTCTGGCGAGGAGGGACGCAGTATTTT
CDR3aa: CASSQDFWRGGTQYF

v_gene: TRBV6-4
j_gene: TRBJ1-5
d_gene: .
abundance: .
CDR3nt: TGTGCCAGCAGTGCGGATAGCAATCAGCCCCAGCATTTT
CDR3aa: CASSADSNQPQHF

v_gene: TRBV15
j_gene: TRBJ2-3
d_gene: TRBD1
abundance: .
CDR3nt: TGTGCCACCAGCTTGCACAGGGGGTCCACAGATACGCAGTATTTT
CDR3aa: CATSLHRGSTDTQYF

v_gene: TRBV6-6
j_gene: TRBJ1-2
d_gene: TRBD1
abundance: few
CDR3nt: TGTGCCAGCAGTTCGCCGGGACAGGGACCCTATGGCTACACCTTC
CDR3aa: CASSSPGQGPYGYTF